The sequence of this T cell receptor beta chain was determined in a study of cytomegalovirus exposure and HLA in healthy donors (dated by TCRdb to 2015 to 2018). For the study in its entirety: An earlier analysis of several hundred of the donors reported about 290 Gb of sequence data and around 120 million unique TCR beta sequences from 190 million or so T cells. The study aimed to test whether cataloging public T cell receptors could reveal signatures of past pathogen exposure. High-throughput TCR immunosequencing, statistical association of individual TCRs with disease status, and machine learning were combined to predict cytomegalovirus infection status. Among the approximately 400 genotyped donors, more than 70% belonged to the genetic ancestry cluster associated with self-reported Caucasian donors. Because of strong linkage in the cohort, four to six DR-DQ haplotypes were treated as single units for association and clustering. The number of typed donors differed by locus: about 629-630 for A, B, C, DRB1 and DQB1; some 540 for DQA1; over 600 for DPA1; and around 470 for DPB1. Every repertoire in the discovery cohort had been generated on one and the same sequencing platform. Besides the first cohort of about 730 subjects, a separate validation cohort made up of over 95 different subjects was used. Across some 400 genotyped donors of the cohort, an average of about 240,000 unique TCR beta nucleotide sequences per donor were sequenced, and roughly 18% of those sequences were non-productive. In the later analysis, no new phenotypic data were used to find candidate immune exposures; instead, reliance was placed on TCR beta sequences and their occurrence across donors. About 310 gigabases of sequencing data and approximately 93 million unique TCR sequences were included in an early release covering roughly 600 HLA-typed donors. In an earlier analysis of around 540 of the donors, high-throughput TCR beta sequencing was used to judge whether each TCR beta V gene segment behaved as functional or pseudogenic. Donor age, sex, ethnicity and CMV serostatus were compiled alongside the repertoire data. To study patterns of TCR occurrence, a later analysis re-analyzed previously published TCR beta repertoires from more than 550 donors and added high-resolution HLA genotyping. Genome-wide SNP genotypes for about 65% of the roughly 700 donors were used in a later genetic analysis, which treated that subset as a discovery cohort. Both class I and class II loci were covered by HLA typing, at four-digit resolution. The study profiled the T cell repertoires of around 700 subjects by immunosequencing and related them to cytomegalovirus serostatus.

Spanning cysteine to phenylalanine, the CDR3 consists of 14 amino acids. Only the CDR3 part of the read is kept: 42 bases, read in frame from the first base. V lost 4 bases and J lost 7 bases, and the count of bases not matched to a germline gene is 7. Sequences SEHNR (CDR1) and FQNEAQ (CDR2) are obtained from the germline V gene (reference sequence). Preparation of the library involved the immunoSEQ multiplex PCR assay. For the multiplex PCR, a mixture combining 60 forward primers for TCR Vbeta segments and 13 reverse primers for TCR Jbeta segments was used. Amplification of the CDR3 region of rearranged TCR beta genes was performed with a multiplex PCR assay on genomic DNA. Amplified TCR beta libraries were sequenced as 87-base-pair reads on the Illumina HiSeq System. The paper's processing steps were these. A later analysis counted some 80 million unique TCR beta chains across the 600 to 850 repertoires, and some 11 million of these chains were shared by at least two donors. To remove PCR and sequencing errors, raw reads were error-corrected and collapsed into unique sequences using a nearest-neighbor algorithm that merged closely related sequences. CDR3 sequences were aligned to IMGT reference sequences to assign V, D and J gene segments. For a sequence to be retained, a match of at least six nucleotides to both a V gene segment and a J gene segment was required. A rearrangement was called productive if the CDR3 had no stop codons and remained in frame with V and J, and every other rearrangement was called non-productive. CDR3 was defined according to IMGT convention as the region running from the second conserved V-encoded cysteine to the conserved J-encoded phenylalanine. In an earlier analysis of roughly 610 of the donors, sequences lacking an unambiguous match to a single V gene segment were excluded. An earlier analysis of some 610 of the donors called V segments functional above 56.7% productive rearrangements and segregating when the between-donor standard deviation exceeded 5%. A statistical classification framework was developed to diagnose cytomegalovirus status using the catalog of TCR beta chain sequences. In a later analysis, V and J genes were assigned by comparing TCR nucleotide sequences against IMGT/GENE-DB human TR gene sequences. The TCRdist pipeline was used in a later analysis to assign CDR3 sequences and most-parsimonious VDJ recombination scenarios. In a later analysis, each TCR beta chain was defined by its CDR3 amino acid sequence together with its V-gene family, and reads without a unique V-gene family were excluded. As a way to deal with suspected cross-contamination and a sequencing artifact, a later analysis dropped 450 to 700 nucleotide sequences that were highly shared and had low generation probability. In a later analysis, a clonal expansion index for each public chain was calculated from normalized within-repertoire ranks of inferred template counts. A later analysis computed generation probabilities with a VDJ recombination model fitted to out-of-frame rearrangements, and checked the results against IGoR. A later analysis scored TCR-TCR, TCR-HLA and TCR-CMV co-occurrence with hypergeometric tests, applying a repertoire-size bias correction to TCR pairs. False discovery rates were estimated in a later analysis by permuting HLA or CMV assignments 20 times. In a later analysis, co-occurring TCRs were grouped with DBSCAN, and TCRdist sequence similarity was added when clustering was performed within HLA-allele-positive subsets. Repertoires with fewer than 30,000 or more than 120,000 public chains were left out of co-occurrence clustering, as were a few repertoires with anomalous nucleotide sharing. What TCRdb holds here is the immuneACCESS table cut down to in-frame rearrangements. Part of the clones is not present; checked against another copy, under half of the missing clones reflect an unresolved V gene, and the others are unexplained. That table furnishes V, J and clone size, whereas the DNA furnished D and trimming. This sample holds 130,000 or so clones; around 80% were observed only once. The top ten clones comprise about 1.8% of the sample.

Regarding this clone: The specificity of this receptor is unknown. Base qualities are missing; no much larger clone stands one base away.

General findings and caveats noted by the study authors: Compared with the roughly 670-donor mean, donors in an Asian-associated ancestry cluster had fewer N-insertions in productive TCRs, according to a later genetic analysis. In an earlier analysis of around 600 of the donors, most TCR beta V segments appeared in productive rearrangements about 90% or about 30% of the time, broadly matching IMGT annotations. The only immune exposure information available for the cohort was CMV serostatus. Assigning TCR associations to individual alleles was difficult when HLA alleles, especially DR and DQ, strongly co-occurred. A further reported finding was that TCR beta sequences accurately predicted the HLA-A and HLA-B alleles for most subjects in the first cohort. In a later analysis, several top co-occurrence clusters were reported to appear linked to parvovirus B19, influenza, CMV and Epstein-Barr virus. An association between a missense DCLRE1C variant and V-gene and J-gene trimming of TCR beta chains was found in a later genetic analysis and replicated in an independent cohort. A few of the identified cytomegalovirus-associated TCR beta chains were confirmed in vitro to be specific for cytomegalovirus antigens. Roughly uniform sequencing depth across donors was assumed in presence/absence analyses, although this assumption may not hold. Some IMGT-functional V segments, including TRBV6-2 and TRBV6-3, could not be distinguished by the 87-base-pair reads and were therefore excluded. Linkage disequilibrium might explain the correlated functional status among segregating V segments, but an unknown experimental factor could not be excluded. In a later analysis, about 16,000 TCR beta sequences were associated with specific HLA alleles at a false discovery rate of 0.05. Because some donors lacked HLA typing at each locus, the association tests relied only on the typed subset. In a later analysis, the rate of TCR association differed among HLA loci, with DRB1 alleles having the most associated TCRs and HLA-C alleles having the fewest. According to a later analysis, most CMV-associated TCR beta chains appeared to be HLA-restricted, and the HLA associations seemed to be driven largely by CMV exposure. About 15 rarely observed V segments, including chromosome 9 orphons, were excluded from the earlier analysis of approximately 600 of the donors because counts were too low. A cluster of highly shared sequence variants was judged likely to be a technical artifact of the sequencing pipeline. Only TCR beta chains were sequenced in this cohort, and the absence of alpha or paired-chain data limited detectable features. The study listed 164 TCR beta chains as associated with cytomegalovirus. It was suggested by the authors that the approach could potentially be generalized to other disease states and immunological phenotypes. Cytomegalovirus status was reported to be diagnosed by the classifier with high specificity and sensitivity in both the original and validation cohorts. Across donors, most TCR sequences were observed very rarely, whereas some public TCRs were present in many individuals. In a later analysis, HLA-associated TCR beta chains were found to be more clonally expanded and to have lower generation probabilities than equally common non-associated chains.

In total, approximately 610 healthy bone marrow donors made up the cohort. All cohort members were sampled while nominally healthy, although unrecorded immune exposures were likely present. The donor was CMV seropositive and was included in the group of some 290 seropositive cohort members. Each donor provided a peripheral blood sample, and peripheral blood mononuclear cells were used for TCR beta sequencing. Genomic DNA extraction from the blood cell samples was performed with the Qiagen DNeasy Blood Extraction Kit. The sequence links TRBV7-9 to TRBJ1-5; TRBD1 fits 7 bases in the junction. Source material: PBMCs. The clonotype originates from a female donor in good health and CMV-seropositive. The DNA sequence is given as TGTGCCAGCAGCTCACAGGGGACGGGACAGCCCCAGCATTTT. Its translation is CASSSQGTGQPQHF.